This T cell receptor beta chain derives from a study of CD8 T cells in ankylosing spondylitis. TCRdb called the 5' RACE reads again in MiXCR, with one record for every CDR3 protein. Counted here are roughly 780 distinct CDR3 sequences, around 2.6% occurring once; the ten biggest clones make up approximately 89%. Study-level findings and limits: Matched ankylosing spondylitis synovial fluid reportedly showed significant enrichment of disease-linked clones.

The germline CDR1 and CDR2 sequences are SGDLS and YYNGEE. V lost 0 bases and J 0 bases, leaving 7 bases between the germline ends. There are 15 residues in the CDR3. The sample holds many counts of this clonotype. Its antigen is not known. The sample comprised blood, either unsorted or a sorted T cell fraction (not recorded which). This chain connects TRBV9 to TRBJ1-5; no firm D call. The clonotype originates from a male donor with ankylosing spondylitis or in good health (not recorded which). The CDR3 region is CASSVGWDSNQPQHF. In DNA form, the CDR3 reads TGTGCCAGCAGCGTAGGGTGGGATAGCAATCAGCCCCAGCATTTT.